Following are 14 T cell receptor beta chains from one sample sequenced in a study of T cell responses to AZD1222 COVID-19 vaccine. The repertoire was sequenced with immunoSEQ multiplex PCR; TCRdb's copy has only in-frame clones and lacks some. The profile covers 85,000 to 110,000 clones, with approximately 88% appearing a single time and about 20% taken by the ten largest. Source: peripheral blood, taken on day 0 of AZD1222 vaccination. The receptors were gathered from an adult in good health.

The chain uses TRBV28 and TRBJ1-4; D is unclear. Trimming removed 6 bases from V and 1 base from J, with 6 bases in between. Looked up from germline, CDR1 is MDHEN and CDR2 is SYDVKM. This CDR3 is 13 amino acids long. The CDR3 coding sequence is TGTGCCAGCAGATGGGGAACTAATGAAAAACTGTTTTTT. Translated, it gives CASRWGTNEKLFF.

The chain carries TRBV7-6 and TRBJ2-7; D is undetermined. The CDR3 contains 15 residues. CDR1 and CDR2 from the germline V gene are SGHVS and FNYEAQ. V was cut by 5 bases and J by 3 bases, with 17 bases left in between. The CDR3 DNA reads TGTGCCAGCAGCCCATTTGCGACCATAAACTACGAGCAGTACTTC. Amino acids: CASSPFATINYEQYF.

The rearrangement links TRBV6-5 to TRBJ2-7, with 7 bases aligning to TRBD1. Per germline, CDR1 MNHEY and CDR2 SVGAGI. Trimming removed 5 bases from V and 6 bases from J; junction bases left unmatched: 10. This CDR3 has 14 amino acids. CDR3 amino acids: CASSRGQLSPEQYF. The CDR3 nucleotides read TGTGCCAGCAGTCGGGGACAGCTTAGCCCCGAGCAGTACTTC.

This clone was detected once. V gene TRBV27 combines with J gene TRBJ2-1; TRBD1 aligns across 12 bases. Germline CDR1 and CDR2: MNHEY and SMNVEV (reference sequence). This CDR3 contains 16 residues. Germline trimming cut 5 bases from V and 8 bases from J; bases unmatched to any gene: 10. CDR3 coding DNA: TGTGCCAGCAGTCGTGGGACAGGGGGCATGTTGGATGAGCAGTTCTTC. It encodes CASSRGTGGMLDEQFF.

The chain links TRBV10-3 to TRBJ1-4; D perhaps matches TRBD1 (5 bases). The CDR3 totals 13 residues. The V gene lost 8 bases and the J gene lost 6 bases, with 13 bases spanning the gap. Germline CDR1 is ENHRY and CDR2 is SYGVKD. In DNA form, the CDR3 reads TGTGCCATCGGGCAAGGGGTAGATGAAAAACTGTTTTTT. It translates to CAIGQGVDEKLFF.

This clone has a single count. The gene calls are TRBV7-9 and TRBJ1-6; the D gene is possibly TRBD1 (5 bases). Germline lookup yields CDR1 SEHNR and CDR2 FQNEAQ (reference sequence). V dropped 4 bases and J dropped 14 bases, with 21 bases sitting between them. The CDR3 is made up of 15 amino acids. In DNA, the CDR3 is TGTGCCAGCAGCTCCCCGGACACCGGCAGAGTGGCCCTCCACTTT. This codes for CASSSPDTGRVALHF.

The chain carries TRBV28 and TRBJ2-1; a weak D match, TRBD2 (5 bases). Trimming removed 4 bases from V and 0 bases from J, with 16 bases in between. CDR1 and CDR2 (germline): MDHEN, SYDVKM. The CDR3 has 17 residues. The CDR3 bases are TGTGCCAGCAGTTCCCCCCGTAGCGCAAGCTCCTACAATGAGCAGTTCTTC. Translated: CASSSPRSASSYNEQFF.

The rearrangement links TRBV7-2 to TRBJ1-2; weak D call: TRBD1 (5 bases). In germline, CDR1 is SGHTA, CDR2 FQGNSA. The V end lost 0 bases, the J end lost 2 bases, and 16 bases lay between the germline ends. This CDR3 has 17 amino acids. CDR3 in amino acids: CASSLAQGPSSNYGYTF. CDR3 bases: TGTGCCAGCAGCTTAGCGCAGGGACCCTCTTCGAACTATGGCTACACCTTC.

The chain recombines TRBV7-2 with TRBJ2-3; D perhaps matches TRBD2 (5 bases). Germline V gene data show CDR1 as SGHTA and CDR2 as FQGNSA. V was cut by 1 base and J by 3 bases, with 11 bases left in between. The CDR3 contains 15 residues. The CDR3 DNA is TGTGCCAGCAGCTTAGACTACGGGATGACAGATACGCAGTATTTT. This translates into CASSLDYGMTDTQYF. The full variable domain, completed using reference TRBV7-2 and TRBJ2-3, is GAGVSQSPSNKVTEKGKDVELRCDPISGHTALYWYRQSLGQGLEFLIYFQGNSAPDKSGLPSDRFSAERTGGSVSTLTIQRTQQEDSAVYLCASSLDYGMTDTQYFGPGTRLTVL.

The CDR3 DNA reads as TGTGCCAGCGACCTTTCGGGACTTCCGAAGGTGAACACTGAAGCTTTCTTT. Translated: CASDLSGLPKVNTEAFF. V and J are TRBV28 and TRBJ1-1; weak D call: TRBD1 (5 bases). Trimming left V 8 bases short and J 0 bases short, with 22 bases between. Germline-derived CDR1 and CDR2 are MDHEN and SYDVKM. The CDR3 spans 17 residues.

CDR3 sequence: CASSVWGVEDTQYF. Written as DNA, the CDR3 is TGTGCCAGCAGCGTATGGGGAGTAGAGGATACGCAGTATTTT. The rearrangement links TRBV9 to TRBJ2-3, with TRBD2 as a possible D gene (5 bases). Germline CDR1 SGDLS, CDR2 YYNGEE. Deletions cut 1 base from V and 6 bases from J, with 12 bases between. The length of the CDR3 is 14 residues. Using reference TRBV9 and TRBJ2-3 for the parts outside the CDR3, the full variable domain is DSGVTQTPKHLITATGQRVTLRCSPRSGDLSVYWYQQSLDQGLQFLIQYYNGEERAKGNILERFSAQQFPDLHSELNLSSLELGDSALYFCASSVWGVEDTQYFGPGTRLTVL.

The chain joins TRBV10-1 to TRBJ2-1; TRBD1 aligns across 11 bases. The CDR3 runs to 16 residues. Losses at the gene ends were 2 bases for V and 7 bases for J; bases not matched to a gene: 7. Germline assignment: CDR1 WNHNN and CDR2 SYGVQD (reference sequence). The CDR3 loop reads CASSEPGQGARNEQFF. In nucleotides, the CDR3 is TGCGCCAGCAGTGAGCCCGGACAGGGGGCAAGGAATGAGCAGTTCTTC.

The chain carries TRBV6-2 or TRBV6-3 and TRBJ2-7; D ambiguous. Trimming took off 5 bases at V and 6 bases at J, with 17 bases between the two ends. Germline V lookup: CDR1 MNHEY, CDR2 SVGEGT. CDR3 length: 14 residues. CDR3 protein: CASSTFPPVGEQYF. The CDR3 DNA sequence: TGTGCCAGCAGTACCTTCCCCCCGGTGGGCGAGCAGTACTTC.

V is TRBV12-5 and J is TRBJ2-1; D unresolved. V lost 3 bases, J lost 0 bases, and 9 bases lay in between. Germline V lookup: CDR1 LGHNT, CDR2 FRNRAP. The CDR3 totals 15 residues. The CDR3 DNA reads TGTGCTAGTGGTTTTGACGGTACCTCCTACAATGAGCAGTTCTTC. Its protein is CASGFDGTSYNEQFF.